What follows describes a single T cell receptor (beta chain). Its matching antigen is unknown. Germline values: CDR1 SGHRS, CDR2 YFSETQ. The CDR3 consists of 17 residues. The data belong to a study of T cells expressing NK-cell markers. Study as a whole: Eight donors were sequenced, seven testing HCMV-seropositive and one testing seronegative. Study-level findings and limits: The dominant NKG2C+ clonotypes represented roughly 1.0-7.5% of CD8+ T cells in five or six donors. A handful of donors likewise had their CD3+CD56-NKG2C+ fraction led by these clonotypes.

The authors made TCR beta cDNA libraries by 5'RACE template switching. This switching added a universal primer site and UMIs. TCRdb re-called the 5' RACE reads; every CDR3 protein appears as one record, without DNA. In total, the table holds 200,000 to 300,000 distinct CDR3 sequences. Material: blood T cells: a sorted CD56 or NKG2C T cell subset, CD4+ or CD8+ T cells, or bulk PBMC T cells (not recorded which). The rearrangement joins TRBV5-1 to TRBJ2-5; the D gene TCRdb calls, TRBD1, cannot be checked with no DNA. The clonotype originates from a woman aged 18 to 75 in good health. This CDR3 reads CASSHKKTRQAGETQYF.